The clone carrying this T cell receptor (beta chain) was seen more than once but under ten times. Its matching antigen is unknown. TCRdb independently ran MiXCR on the RT-PCR reads; one entry per CDR3 protein. The repertoire holds about 830,000 distinct CDR3 sequences, roughly 20% seen once, with about a tenth in the top ten. This record comes from a study of response to subunit inactivated influenza vaccine. Notes on the study in general: Authors suggested that a seasonal influenza vaccination recruits few new T cells each time.

The V gene's germline CDR1 is KGHSH and CDR2 LQKENI. V lost 5 bases and J lost 5; bases outside the gene matches: 11. The length of the CDR3 is 16 residues. The chain carries TRBV18 and TRBJ2-1; TRBD1 matches 8 bases. The source is a man in his fifties who received an inactivated influenza vaccine. Sequencing was performed on PBMCs from blood, taken about 5 days after vaccination. CDR3 sequence (DNA): TGTGCCAGCTCAAAACCGGGACAGGTACCGAACAATGAGCAGTTCTTC. Protein product: CASSKPGQVPNNEQFF.